The 26 T cell receptor beta chains given below trace back to one sample, sequenced in a study of T cell responses to AZD1222 COVID-19 vaccine (dated by TCRdb to the early 2020s). The library was generated by the immunoSEQ multiplex PCR assay. The source is immuneACCESS, and TCRdb retained only in-frame sequences with V and J called. Part of the clones is not carried over; for the studies checked, unresolved V genes explain less than half of this, and the remainder is unexplained. The sample table records roughly 120,000 clones; about 90% of these occur just once. The ten largest account for roughly 5.4% of the sample. What the time point label conveys for this sample: baseline before first vaccination. Here the sequenced sample was peripheral blood, taken on day 0 of AZD1222 vaccination. These receptors originate from an adult in good health.

The gene calls are TRBV7-3 and TRBJ2-2; 8 nucleotides match TRBD2. Germline V CDR1 and CDR2: SGHTA, FQGTGA. The ends lost 0 bases at V and 8 bases at J; junction bases unmatched: 14. This CDR3 region has 18 residues. CDR3 in amino acids: CASSLTTGGPLDPGELFF. CDR3 in DNA: TGTGCCAGCAGCTTAACGACGGGAGGGCCGTTGGATCCTGGGGAGCTGTTTTTT.

In this sample, this clone turned up once. The gene calls are TRBV6-5 and TRBJ2-7; 7 positions agree with TRBD1. J gave up 2 bases and V 0 bases, and 7 bases lay outside the gene matches. The CDR3 length is 16 residues. Germline CDR1 and CDR2: MNHEY and SVGAGI. CDR3 nucleotides: TGTGCCAGCAGTTACTCGACACAGGGGAAACCCTACGAGCAGTACTTC. Amino acid sequence: CASSYSTQGKPYEQYF.

As DNA, the CDR3 is TGTGCCAGCAGTTTTTGGATTGGCACTGAAGCTTTCTTT. It translates to CASSFWIGTEAFF. J is TRBJ1-1 and V is TRBV27; unclear D gene. Germline values: CDR1 MNHEY, CDR2 SMNVEV (reference sequence). The CDR3 length is 13 residues. The V and J ends lost 3 bases and 4 bases respectively, with 9 bases between them.

The genes are TRBV27 and TRBJ1-1; 8 nucleotides align to TRBD1. The CDR3 runs 13 residues. Per the germline V gene, CDR1 is MNHEY and CDR2 is SMNVEV (reference sequence). V lost 0 bases to trimming and J lost 10 bases; unmatched junction nucleotides: 4. The CDR3 spells CASSLSRQGRAFF. CDR3 bases: TGTGCCAGCAGTTTATCACGACAGGGGAGAGCTTTCTTT.

A single count supports this clone. The chain combines TRBV5-4 with TRBJ2-5; 9 bases are shared with TRBD1. The CDR3 totals 16 residues. Germline V lookup: CDR1 SGHNT, CDR2 YYREEE (reference sequence). V lost 4 bases and J lost 4; bases outside the gene matches: 11. The CDR3 reads CASSDGDRGRLETQYF. In DNA, the CDR3 is TGTGCCAGCAGCGACGGCGACAGGGGGAGGCTAGAGACCCAGTACTTC.

This clone occurred a few times. This chain uses TRBV28 with TRBJ2-7; 10 nucleotides agree with TRBD2. CDR1 and CDR2 (germline): MDHEN, SYDVKM. Losses at the gene ends were 4 bases for V and 6 bases for J; bases not matched to a gene: 12. The CDR3 runs 16 residues. CDR3 in DNA: TGTGCCAGCAGTTGGGGAGGGGGACTAGCGATCGGCGAGCAGTACTTC. It is translated as CASSWGGGLAIGEQYF.

This chain uses TRBV4-2 with TRBJ1-2; no clear D. Germline V CDR1 and CDR2: LGHNA, YNFKEQ. Trimming left V 4 bases short and J 4 bases short, with 19 bases between. The CDR3 extends over 16 amino acids. The CDR3 loop reads CASSPSWSGPIYGYTF. As DNA, the CDR3 is TGTGCCAGCAGCCCATCGTGGTCGGGCCCGATCTATGGCTACACCTTC.

The chain couples TRBV18 to TRBJ2-6; D is unclear. Trimming left V 5 bases short and J 0 bases short, with 2 bases between. Germline V CDR1 and CDR2: KGHSH, LQKENI. CDR3 length equals 13 residues. The CDR3 sequence: CASSDSGANVLTF. DNA for the CDR3: TGTGCCAGCTCAGACTCTGGGGCCAACGTCCTGACTTTC.

This chain connects TRBV5-1 to TRBJ1-2; D possibly corresponds to TRBD1 (5 bases). Germline loops: CDR1 SGHRS, CDR2 YFSETQ. The length of the CDR3 is 12 residues. The germline V and J ends were trimmed by 0 bases and 8 bases, with 8 bases remaining between them. The CDR3 DNA reads as TGCGCCAGCAGCTTGGAACAGGACGGCTACACCTTC. Protein product: CASSLEQDGYTF.

V and J are TRBV27 and TRBJ1-1; TRBD1 might be the D (5 bases). The germline V gene encodes CDR1 MNHEY and CDR2 SMNVEV (reference sequence). V was shortened by 5 bases and J by 10 bases, with 17 bases between the two germline ends. The length of the CDR3 is 13 residues. The CDR3 DNA is TGTGCCAGCAGTGCAGGGAAGTCGGGGGGAGCTTTCTTT. Translated, it gives CASSAGKSGGAFF.

The V gene is TRBV27, the J gene TRBJ2-1, with 8 bases lining up with TRBD1. Trimming removed 3 bases from V and 7 bases from J; junction bases left unmatched: 8. Germline V CDR1 and CDR2: MNHEY, SMNVEV (reference sequence). The CDR3 is 15 residues long. Here the CDR3 DNA reads TGTGCCAGCAGTTTCCCCGGGACAGGTATGAATGAGCAGTTCTTC. This gives the protein CASSFPGTGMNEQFF.

This sequence joins TRBV27 and TRBJ2-7; TRBD1 matches 8 bases. The CDR3 spans 15 residues. J was trimmed by 3 bases and V by 5 bases; bases with no gene match: 9. Germline CDR1 MNHEY, CDR2 SMNVEV (reference sequence). DNA for the CDR3: TGTGCCAGCAGTCCACTTGGACAGGGCGACTACGAGCAGTACTTC. It yields the protein CASSPLGQGDYEQYF.

The CDR3 loop reads CASSLWGADTQYF. CDR3 coding DNA: TGTGCCAGCAGTTTATGGGGGGCGGATACGCAGTATTTT. This rearrangement joins TRBV27 to TRBJ2-3, with D perhaps being TRBD1 or TRBD2 (6 bases each). Germline CDR1 and CDR2: MNHEY and SMNVEV (reference sequence). Trimming removed 1 base at V and 6 bases at J, with 8 bases between. The CDR3 is made up of 13 amino acids.

The gene calls are TRBV6-4 and TRBJ2-5; D uncertain. In germline, CDR1 is MRHNA, CDR2 SNTAGT. The CDR3 extends over 13 amino acids. V lost 4 bases, J lost 0 bases, and 6 bases lay in between. The CDR3 nucleotides read TGTGCCAGCAGTGGTCCTTACCAAGAGACCCAGTACTTC. Protein product: CASSGPYQETQYF.

V usage is TRBV12-3 or TRBV12-4 and J usage is TRBJ1-3, with D maybe TRBD1 (5 bases). The V gene lost 6 bases and the J gene lost 7 bases, with 13 bases spanning the gap. The CDR3 loop spans 13 amino acids. CDR3 sequence reads: CASRVDRVNTIYF. The CDR3 nucleotides are TGTGCCAGCAGGGTAGACAGAGTCAACACCATATATTTT.

This clone occurred once. DNA of the CDR3: TGCAGTGCTAGTGGTCTAGCGAGGGGGGACAAAAACATTCAGTACTTC. This sequence encodes CSASGLARGDKNIQYF. The V and J genes are TRBV20-1 and TRBJ2-4; tentatively, D is TRBD1 or TRBD2 (6 bases each). The V end was cut by 3 bases, the J end by 3 bases, with 18 bases between. The CDR3 loop spans 16 amino acids. The germline gives CDR1 DFQATT, CDR2 SNEGSKA (reference sequence).

The V call is TRBV15, the J call TRBJ1-3; the D is unclear. V lost 0 bases and J 1 base, leaving 10 bases between the germline ends. CDR3 length equals 16 residues. CDR1 is LNHNV and CDR2 is YYDKDF in the germline V gene (reference sequence). Here the CDR3 DNA reads TGTGCCACCAGCAGAGATCGGGTAGGGTCTGGAAACACCATATATTTT. Its protein product is CATSRDRVGSGNTIYF.

The V and J genes are TRBV12-2 and TRBJ1-1; the table's D call TRBD1 went unverified against the DNA. TRBV12-2 corresponds to a pseudogene. This CDR3 comprises 19 residues. CDR3 region: CASRPDLVPRQAVNTEAFF. For the CDR3, the DNA is TGTGCAAGTCGACCCGATTTAGTCCCCAGACAAGCTGTGAACACTGAAGCTTTCTTT.

Only one count was recorded for this clone. This chain joins TRBV6-1 and TRBJ2-7; D may be TRBD2 (6 bases). This CDR3 region has 13 residues. The V end was cut by 2 bases, the J end by 9 bases, with 14 bases between. Germline V CDR1 and CDR2: MNHNS, SASEGT. The chain's CDR3 is CASSEQGGIWQYF. CDR3 sequence (DNA): TGTGCCAGCAGTGAACAGGGAGGAATATGGCAGTACTTC.

The V call is TRBV30, the J call TRBJ1-1; a weak D match, TRBD1 (6 bases). Germline V gives CDR1 GTSNPN, CDR2 SVGIG (reference sequence). V was trimmed by 2 bases and J by 11 bases, leaving 15 bases between them. CDR3 size: 12 residues. The CDR3 DNA reads as TGTGCCTGGAGTTGGAACAGGGAATACGCTTTCTTT. Its translation: CAWSWNREYAFF. Variable domain in full (rest from reference TRBV30 and TRBJ1-1): SQTIHQWPATLVQPVGSPLSLECTVEGTSNPNLYWYRQAAGRGLQLLFYSVGIGQISSEVPQNLSASRPQDRQFILSSKKLLLSDSGFYLCAWSWNREYAFFGQGTRLTVV.

V and J are TRBV14 and TRBJ1-1, with a tentative D call TRBD1 (5 bases). The CDR3 consists of 15 residues. CDR1 is SGHDN, CDR2 FVKESK, per germline. The germline V and J ends were trimmed by 1 base and 5 bases, with 14 bases remaining between them. Here the CDR3 DNA reads TGTGCCAGCAGCCAAGGGCAGGCGTCAGGGACTGAAGCTTTCTTT. Its translation is CASSQGQASGTEAFF.

V is TRBV6-6 and J is TRBJ2-5, with D uncertain. The CDR3 length is 14 residues. V was trimmed by 3 bases and J by 1 base, leaving 9 bases between them. CDR1 and CDR2 from the germline V gene are MNHNY and SVGAGI (reference sequence). CDR3 coding DNA: TGTGCCAGCAGTTATTCACCTAGCCAAGAGACCCAGTACTTC. Translated: CASSYSPSQETQYF.

The chain joins TRBV14 to TRBJ1-1, with D possibly being TRBD1 (6 bases). This CDR3 has 15 amino acids. CDR1 and CDR2 from the germline V gene are SGHDN and FVKESK. V was pared by 2 bases and J by 4 bases, with 14 bases between. CDR3 residues: CASSQMGALGTEAFF. The CDR3 nucleotides read TGTGCCAGCAGCCAAATGGGGGCGCTGGGCACTGAAGCTTTCTTT.

The CDR3 bases are TGTGCCACCAGCAGAGATCTAGACAGGTCCTTGAACACTGAAGCTTTCTTT. Translating gives CATSRDLDRSLNTEAFF. The chain employs TRBV15 and TRBJ1-1; the D gene is possibly TRBD1 (6 bases). Germline assignment: CDR1 LNHNV and CDR2 YYDKDF (reference sequence). The CDR3 has 17 residues. The V and J ends lost 0 bases and 0 bases respectively, with 14 bases between them. Filled out from reference TRBV15 and TRBJ1-1, the complete variable domain reads DAMVIQNPRYQVTQFGKPVTLSCSQTLNHNVMYWYQQKSSQAPKLLFHYYDKDFNNEADTPDNFQSRRPNTSFCFLDIRSPGLGDTAMYLCATSRDLDRSLNTEAFFGQGTRLTVV.

The chain is built from TRBV7-6 and TRBJ2-7, with D possibly matching TRBD1 (5 bases). The CDR3 is made up of 15 amino acids. Germline CDR1 is SGHVS and CDR2 is FNYEAQ. Deletions cut 1 base from V and 2 bases from J, with 12 bases between. CDR3: CASSLEKGIAYEQYF. The CDR3 DNA reads as TGTGCCAGCAGCTTAGAAAAGGGGATAGCCTACGAGCAGTACTTC. The variable domain in full, completed from reference TRBV7-6 and TRBJ2-7, reads GAGVSQSPRYKVTKRGQDVALRCDPISGHVSLYWYRQALGQGPEFLTYFNYEAQQDKSGLPNDRFSAERPEGSISTLTIQRTEQRDSAMYRCASSLEKGIAYEQYFGPGTRLTVT.

This clone appeared a few times. The genes are TRBV13 and TRBJ1-1; no clear D. V was shortened by 5 bases and J by 6 bases, with 13 bases between the two germline ends. The CDR3 contains 13 residues. From germline, CDR1 is PRHDT and CDR2 FYEKMQ (reference sequence). CDR3 region: CASSTYRKAEAFF. The CDR3 nucleotides are TGTGCCAGCAGCACTTACAGAAAAGCTGAAGCTTTCTTT.